This TCR beta chain was identified in a study of T-cell reconstitution after alpha-beta-depleted transplantation in children. The sample holds many counts of this clonotype. Preparation of the TCRbeta library involved a method that used unique molecular identifiers. TCRdb reanalysed the PCR reads using MiXCR and keeps one entry per CDR3 protein. Of about 340,000 distinct CDR3 sequences listed, 10% to 15% are singletons. V was shortened by 6 bases and J by 3 bases, with 14 bases between the two germline ends. CDR3 length equals 14 residues. The chain uses TRBV12-3 or TRBV12-4 and TRBJ1-1; D remains ambiguous. The TCR sequence derives from a human donor who donated a stem cell graft to a child with Fanconi anemia. The source material was PBMCs, sampled from the stem cell graft. DNA of the CDR3: TGTGCCAGCAGCCCCACAAGAGGAGACACTGAAGCTTTCTTT. It encodes CASSPTRGDTEAFF.